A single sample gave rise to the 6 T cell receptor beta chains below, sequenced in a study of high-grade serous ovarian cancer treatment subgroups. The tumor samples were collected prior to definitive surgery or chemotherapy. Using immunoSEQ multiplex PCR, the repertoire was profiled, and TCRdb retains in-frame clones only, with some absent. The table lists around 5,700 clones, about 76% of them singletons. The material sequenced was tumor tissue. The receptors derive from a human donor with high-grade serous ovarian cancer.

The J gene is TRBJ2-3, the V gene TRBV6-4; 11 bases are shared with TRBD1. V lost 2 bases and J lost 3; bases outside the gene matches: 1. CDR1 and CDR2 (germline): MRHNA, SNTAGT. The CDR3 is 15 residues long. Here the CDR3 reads CASSDGQGATDTQYF. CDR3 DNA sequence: TGTGCCAGCAGTGACGGACAGGGGGCTACAGATACGCAGTATTTT.

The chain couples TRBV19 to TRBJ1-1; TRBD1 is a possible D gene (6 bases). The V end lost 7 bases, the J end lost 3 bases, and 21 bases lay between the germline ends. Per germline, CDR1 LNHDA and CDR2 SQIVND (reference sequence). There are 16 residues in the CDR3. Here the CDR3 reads CASTRDRIGADTEAFF. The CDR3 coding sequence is TGTGCCAGTACCCGAGACAGGATCGGGGCGGACACTGAAGCTTTCTTT.

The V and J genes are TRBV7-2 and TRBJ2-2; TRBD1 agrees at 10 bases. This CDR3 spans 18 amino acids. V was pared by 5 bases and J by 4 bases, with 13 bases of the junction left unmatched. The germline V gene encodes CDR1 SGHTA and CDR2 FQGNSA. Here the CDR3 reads CASSLRGKTGGSTGELFF. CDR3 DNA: TGTGCCAGCAGCCTCCGGGGGAAGACAGGGGGCAGCACCGGGGAGCTGTTTTTT.

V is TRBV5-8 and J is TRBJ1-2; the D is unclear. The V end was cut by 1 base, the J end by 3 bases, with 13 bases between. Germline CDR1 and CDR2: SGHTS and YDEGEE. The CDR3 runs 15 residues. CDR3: CASSLKVALDYGYTF. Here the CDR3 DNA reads TGTGCCAGCAGCTTGAAAGTGGCTCTTGACTATGGCTACACCTTC.

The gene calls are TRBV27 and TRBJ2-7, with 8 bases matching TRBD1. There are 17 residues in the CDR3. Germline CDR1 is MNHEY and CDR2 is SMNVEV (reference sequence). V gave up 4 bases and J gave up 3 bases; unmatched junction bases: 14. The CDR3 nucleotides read TGTGCCAGCAGTTCCCAATTGGGACAGGTCGGCTTCTACGAGCAGTACTTC. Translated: CASSSQLGQVGFYEQYF.

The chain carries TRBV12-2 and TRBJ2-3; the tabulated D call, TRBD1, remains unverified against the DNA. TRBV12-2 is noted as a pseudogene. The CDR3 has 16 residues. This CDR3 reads CASRLADGRETDTQYF. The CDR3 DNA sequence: TGTGCAAGTCGCTTAGCGGACGGCAGGGAAACGGATACGCAGTATTTT.